This T cell receptor (beta chain) was retrieved from a study of regulatory T cells in long-lasting Graves disease. Study-level results: Study of thyroid tissue was not done, with only peripheral blood studied.

To make TCR beta libraries, researchers used iRepertoire HTBI primers and Arm-PCR of CDR3 regions. One entry per CDR3 protein, called by TCRdb with MiXCR from the multiplex PCR reads. The top ten clones hold approximately 7.6% of a sample with about 430,000 distinct CDR3 sequences, about 15% of them seen once. A word on this clonotype: Antigen specificity is unknown.

This CDR3 is 17 amino acids long. The V and J ends lost 0 bases and 0 bases, in that order; junction bases with no gene match: 6. Germline V CDR1 and CDR2: SGHRS, YFSETQ. The time point: newly diagnosed GD, antithyroid drugs for less than 3 months. Scientists built the TCR library using RNA that was extracted from PBMCs. These data were likewise used in another study, on T cells in Graves' hyperthyroidism and ophthalmopathy.

The sequence came from a woman between 35 and 50 years old with Graves disease. The source was peripheral blood mononuclear cells (PBMCs), collected at new diagnosis, from a patient treated with antithyroid drugs. The chain uses TRBV5-1 and TRBJ2-3, with TRBD2 matching over 8 bases. CDR3: CASSLAVAGMSTDTQYF. CDR3 in DNA: TGCGCCAGCAGCTTGGCGGTAGCGGGAATGAGCACAGATACGCAGTATTTT. The full variable domain, in which reference TRBV5-1 and TRBJ2-3 provide the parts outside the CDR3, is KAGVTQTPRYLIKTRGQQVTLSCSPISGHRSVSWYQQTPGQGLQFLFEYFSETQRNKGNFPGRFSGRQFSNSRSEMNVSTLELGDSALYLCASSLAVAGMSTDTQYFGPGTRLTVL.